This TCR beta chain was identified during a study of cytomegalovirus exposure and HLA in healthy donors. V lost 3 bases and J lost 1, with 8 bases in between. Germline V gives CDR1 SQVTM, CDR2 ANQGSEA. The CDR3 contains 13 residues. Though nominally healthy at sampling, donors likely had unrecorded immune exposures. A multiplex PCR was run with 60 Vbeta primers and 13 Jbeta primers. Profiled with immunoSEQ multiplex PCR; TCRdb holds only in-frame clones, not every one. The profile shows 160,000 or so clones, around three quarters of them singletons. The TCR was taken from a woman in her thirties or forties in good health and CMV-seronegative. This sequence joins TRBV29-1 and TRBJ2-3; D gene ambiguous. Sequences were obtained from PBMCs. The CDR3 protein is CSVEVTRTDTQYF. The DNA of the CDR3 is TGCAGCGTTGAGGTTACTCGCACAGATACGCAGTATTTT.